This T cell receptor (beta chain) was identified in a study of blood T cell repertoires in COVID-19. As for the study in general: T cells, B-cell-depleted T cells, or PBMCs supplied cDNA or gDNA.

The CDR3 is 13 amino acids. Deletions cut 4 bases from V and 4 bases from J, with 10 bases between. Germline V lookup: CDR1 SNHLY, CDR2 FYNNEI. The authors' processing: It was from reference gene primer amplification that nucleated cell counts were estimated. The repertoire was sequenced with immunoSEQ multiplex PCR; TCRdb's copy has only in-frame clones and lacks some. The DNA was the basis for D and trimming; V, J and clone size are from that table. The table includes 150,000 to 200,000 clones, around 79% detected once. V is TRBV2 and J is TRBJ1-2; TRBD1 is a possible D gene (5 bases). The sequence came from a woman aged 70-85 years with acute or convalescent COVID-19. The specimen sequenced was peripheral blood. CDR3 loop: CASSAQGFYGYTF. The DNA of the CDR3 is TGTGCCAGCAGTGCTCAGGGTTTCTATGGCTACACCTTC.